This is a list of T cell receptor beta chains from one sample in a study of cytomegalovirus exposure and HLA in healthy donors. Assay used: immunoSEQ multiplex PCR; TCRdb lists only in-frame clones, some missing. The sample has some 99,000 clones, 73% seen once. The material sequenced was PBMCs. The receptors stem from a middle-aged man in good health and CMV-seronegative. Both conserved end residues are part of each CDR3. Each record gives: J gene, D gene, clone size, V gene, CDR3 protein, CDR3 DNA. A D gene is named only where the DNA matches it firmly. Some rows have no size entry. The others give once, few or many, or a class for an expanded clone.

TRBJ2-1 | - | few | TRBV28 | CASSLTNNEQFF | TGTGCCAGCAGTTTAACTAACAATGAGCAGTTCTTC
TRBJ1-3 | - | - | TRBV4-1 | CASSQEGGRYGNTIYF | TGCGCCAGCAGCCAAGAGGGAGGGAGATATGGAAACACCATATATTTT
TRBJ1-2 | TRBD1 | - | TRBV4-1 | CASSQGPGQFYGYTF | TGCGCCAGCAGCCAAGGGCCGGGACAGTTCTATGGCTACACCTTC
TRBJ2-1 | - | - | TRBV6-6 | CASSDGQSYNEQFF | TGTGCCAGCAGTGACGGACAGAGTTACAATGAGCAGTTCTTC
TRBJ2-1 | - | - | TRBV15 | CATSRDLGFGANEQFF | TGTGCCACCAGCAGAGATTTGGGTTTTGGGGCCAATGAGCAGTTCTTC
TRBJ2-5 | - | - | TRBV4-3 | CASSSDGEETQYF | TGCGCCAGCAGCTCCGACGGGGAAGAGACCCAGTACTTC
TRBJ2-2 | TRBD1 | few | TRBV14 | CASSQHGRGKLFF | TGTGCCAGCAGCCAACATGGCAGGGGGAAGCTGTTTTTT
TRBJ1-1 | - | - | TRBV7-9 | CASSWTVTEAFF | TGTGCCAGCAGCTGGACAGTCACTGAAGCTTTCTTT
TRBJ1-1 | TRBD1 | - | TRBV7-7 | CASRLRWTGASMNTEAFF | TGTGCTAGCAGACTGAGGTGGACAGGGGCGTCAATGAACACTGAAGCTTTCTTT
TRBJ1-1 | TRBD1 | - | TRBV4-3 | CASRRDRGGGTEAFF | TGCGCCAGCAGAAGGGACAGGGGAGGGGGTACTGAAGCTTTCTTT
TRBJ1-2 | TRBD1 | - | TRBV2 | CASVFQGASYGYTF | TGTGCCAGCGTTTTTCAGGGGGCGAGCTATGGCTACACCTTC
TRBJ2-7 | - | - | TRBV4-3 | CASSQEIGGYEQYF | TGCGCCAGCAGCCAAGAAATTGGCGGCTACGAGCAGTACTTC
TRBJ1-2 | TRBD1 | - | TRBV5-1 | CASSLGDRMIFYGYTF | TGCGCCAGCAGCTTAGGGGACAGGATGATCTTCTATGGCTACACCTTC
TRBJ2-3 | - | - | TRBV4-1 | CASSSISTDTQYF | TGCGCCAGCAGCTCTATAAGCACAGATACGCAGTATTTT
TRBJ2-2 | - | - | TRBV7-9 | CASSLDSTGELFF | TGTGCCAGCAGCTTAGATAGCACCGGGGAGCTGTTTTTT
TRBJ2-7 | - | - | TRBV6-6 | CASSSGEGYEQYF | TGTGCCAGCAGTTCAGGGGAGGGCTACGAGCAGTACTTC
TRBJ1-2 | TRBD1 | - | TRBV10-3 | CAISERAPGQHMIKNYGYTF | TGTGCCATCAGTGAACGCGCGCCGGGACAGCACATGATTAAGAACTATGGCTACACCTTC
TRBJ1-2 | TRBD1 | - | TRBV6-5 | CASSYSMTGSLGYTF | TGTGCCAGCAGTTACTCGATGACAGGGAGTTTGGGCTACACCTTC
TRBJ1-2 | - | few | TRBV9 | CASSVGDSLFNYGYTF | TGTGCCAGCAGCGTCGGAGACTCGCTTTTCAACTATGGCTACACCTTC
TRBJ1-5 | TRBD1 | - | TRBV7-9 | CASSSSGTGEVQPQHF | TGTGCCAGCAGCTCCTCCGGGACAGGGGAGGTTCAGCCCCAGCATTTT
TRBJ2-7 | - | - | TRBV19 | CASSIDLAYEQYF | TGTGCCAGTAGTATAGATTTGGCTTACGAGCAGTACTTC
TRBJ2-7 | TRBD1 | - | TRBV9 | CASSPTGGRYEQYF | TGTGCCAGCAGCCCGACAGGGGGCAGGTACGAGCAGTACTTC
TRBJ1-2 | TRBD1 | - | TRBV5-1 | CASSPQGQGARGNGYTF | TGCGCCAGCAGCCCTCAGGGACAGGGGGCGCGTGGAAATGGCTACACCTTC
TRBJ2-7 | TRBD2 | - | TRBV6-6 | CASSPLPGGEDEQYF | TGTGCCAGCAGTCCACTCCCGGGGGGAGAGGACGAGCAGTACTTC
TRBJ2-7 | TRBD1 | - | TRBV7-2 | CASSRKGQAYEQYF | TGTGCCAGCAGCCGTAAGGGACAGGCCTACGAGCAGTACTTC
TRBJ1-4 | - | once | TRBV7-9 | CASSLGRARTNEKLFF | TGTGCCAGCAGCTTAGGGAGAGCCCGAACTAATGAAAAACTGTTTTTT
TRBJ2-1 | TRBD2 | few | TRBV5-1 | CASSARGGSYNEQFF | TGCGCCAGCAGCGCGCGGGGGGGCTCTTACAATGAGCAGTTCTTC
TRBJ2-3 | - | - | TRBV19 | CASSMAPSGYTDTQYF | TGTGCCAGTAGTATGGCCCCCTCGGGATACACAGATACGCAGTATTTT
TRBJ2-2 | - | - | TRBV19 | CASSRQTQAGELFF | TGTGCCAGTAGTAGACAAACCCAGGCCGGGGAGCTGTTTTTT
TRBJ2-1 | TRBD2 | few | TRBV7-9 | CASSLTSGGGHEQFF | TGTGCCAGCAGCTTAACTAGCGGGGGGGGGCATGAGCAGTTCTTC
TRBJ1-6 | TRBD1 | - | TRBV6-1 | CASRGQGSYNSPLHF | TGTGCCAGCAGGGGACAGGGCTCCTATAATTCACCCCTCCACTTT
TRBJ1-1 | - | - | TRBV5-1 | CASSRGIGGDTEAFF | TGCGCCAGCAGCCGCGGAATTGGAGGGGACACTGAAGCTTTCTTT
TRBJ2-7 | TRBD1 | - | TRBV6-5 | CASSLLQGEDEQYF | TGTGCCAGCAGCCTTCTACAGGGGGAGGACGAGCAGTACTTC
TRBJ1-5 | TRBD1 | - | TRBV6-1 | CASRGGQGDVQPQHF | TGTGCCAGCAGGGGAGGACAGGGGGATGTGCAGCCCCAGCATTTT
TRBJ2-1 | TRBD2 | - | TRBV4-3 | CASSRLTVRGGRNEQFF | TGCGCCAGCAGCCGACTTACGGTCCGGGGGGGCCGAAATGAGCAGTTCTTC
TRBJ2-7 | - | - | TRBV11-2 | CASSPGAGALTYEQYF | TGTGCCAGCAGCCCCGGGGCAGGGGCTCTGACCTACGAGCAGTACTTC
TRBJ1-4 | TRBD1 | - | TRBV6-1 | CASSRDRVNEKLFF | TGTGCCAGCAGCCGGGACAGGGTTAATGAAAAACTGTTTTTT
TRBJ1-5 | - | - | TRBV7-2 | CASSLVQSNQPQHF | TGTGCCAGCAGCTTAGTCCAGAGCAATCAGCCCCAGCATTTT
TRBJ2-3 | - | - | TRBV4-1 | CASSPGGRTGLMDTQYF | TGCGCCAGCAGCCCCGGGGGGAGGACAGGGTTGATGGATACGCAGTATTTT
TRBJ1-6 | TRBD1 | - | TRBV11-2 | CASSSRTGVGNSPLHF | TGTGCCAGCAGCTCGAGGACAGGGGTCGGGAATTCACCCCTCCACTTT